This is a list of T cell receptor beta chains from one sample in a study of CD8+ T cells in alopecia areata. Measured with immunoSEQ multiplex PCR; TCRdb has only the in-frame clones, and not every one. The data hold some 170,000 clones, with roughly 58% observed a single time. The specimen comprised CD4+ T cells sorted from blood, sampled at approximately week 60, from a patient treated with tofacitinib. These receptors all stem from a human donor with alopecia areata. CDR3s include the opening cysteine and the closing phenylalanine or tryptophan. The order of the fields is CDR3 length, D gene, clone size, J gene, V gene, CDR3 protein, CDR3 DNA. The D gene is left open where the match is weak. Only part of the rows carry a size: once, few, many, or a class if the clone is expanded.

>13|-|-|TRBJ2-2|TRBV13
CASSPENTGELFF
TGTGCCAGCAGCCCTGAAAACACCGGGGAGCTGTTTTTT
>14|-|once|TRBJ2-3|TRBV27
CASSFRDLTDTQYF
TGTGCCAGCAGTTTCAGGGACCTCACAGATACGCAGTATTTT
>15|-|-|TRBJ1-2|TRBV5-4
CASSGPRQAPYGYTF
TGTGCCAGCAGCGGACCCCGACAGGCACCCTATGGCTACACCTTC
>14|-|-|TRBJ1-3|TRBV7-9
CASSPDIAGNTIYF
TGTGCCAGCAGCCCGGACATCGCTGGAAACACCATATATTTT
>16|TRBD1|few|TRBJ2-6|TRBV10-3
CAIMSGTGTGANVLTF
TGTGCCATCATGTCAGGGACAGGGACGGGGGCCAACGTCCTGACTTTC
>14|TRBD1|few|TRBJ2-7|TRBV29-1
CSASPGQGAYEQYF
TGCAGCGCTAGTCCGGGACAGGGAGCCTACGAGCAGTACTTC
>15|-|-|TRBJ2-5|TRBV7-9
CASSLSLTGQETQYF
TGTGCCAGCAGCTTATCCCTAACAGGGCAAGAGACCCAGTACTTC
>14|-|few|TRBJ2-2|TRBV11-2
CASSLSWNTGELFF
TGTGCCAGCAGCTTGTCATGGAACACCGGGGAGCTGTTTTTT
>15|TRBD1|-|TRBJ2-2|TRBV5-1
CASTVDRGGTGELFF
TGCGCCAGCACCGTGGACAGGGGAGGTACCGGGGAGCTGTTTTTT
>13|-|-|TRBJ1-5|TRBV27
CASSIGLRSPQHF
TGTGCCAGCAGCATCGGGTTAAGATCGCCCCAGCATTTT
>15|-|-|TRBJ1-2|TRBV29-1
CSVVGAGASNYGYTF
TGCAGCGTTGTGGGGGCAGGCGCTTCTAACTATGGCTACACCTTC
>17|-|-|TRBJ2-6|TRBV5-1
CASSLKGTGSGANVLTF
TGCGCCAGCAGCTTGAAGGGAACCGGCTCTGGGGCCAACGTCCTGACTTTC
>13|TRBD1|-|TRBJ1-2|TRBV6-5
CASSYSTGGGYTF
TGTGCCAGCAGTTACTCAACAGGGGGTGGCTACACCTTC
>13|-|-|TRBJ1-1|TRBV30
CAWSGGRGTEAFF
TGTGCCTGGAGTGGAGGGCGTGGCACTGAAGCTTTCTTT
>15|-|-|TRBJ2-2|TRBV2
CASSEVGEEAGELFF
TGTGCCAGCAGTGAAGTCGGGGAGGAGGCCGGGGAGCTGTTTTTT
>14|TRBD1|few|TRBJ2-7|TRBV29-1
CSVVPDRDRYEQYF
TGCAGCGTTGTCCCGGACAGGGACAGATACGAGCAGTACTTC
>13|TRBD1|-|TRBJ1-4|TRBV29-1
CSVTGITNEKLFF
TGCAGCGTGACAGGGATAACTAATGAAAAACTGTTTTTT
>15|-|few|TRBJ1-1|TRBV4-1
CASSQRRGPNTEAFF
TGCGCCAGCAGCCAAAGGCGGGGGCCGAACACTGAAGCTTTCTTT
>15|-|-|TRBJ2-3|TRBV4-1
CASSRRQQGTDTQYF
TGCGCCAGCAGCCGGAGACAACAGGGCACAGATACGCAGTATTTT
>16|-|-|TRBJ1-1|TRBV5-1
CASSLSRQGVDTEAFF
TGCGCCAGCAGCTTGTCTCGTCAGGGCGTCGACACTGAAGCTTTCTTT
>17|-|-|TRBJ1-1|TRBV29-1
CSAKQGRGFNLNTEAFF
TGCAGCGCAAAGCAGGGTCGGGGTTTCAACCTAAACACTGAAGCTTTCTTT
>14|TRBD2|-|TRBJ2-7|TRBV7-2
CASSPTSGGYEQYF
TGTGCCAGCAGCCCGACTAGCGGGGGTTACGAGCAGTACTTC
>17|-|few|TRBJ2-5|TRBV7-9
CASSPPAPQRSGETQYF
TGTGCCAGCAGCCCACCCGCGCCTCAACGGAGCGGAGAGACCCAGTACTTC
>14|TRBD1|few|TRBJ1-2|TRBV6-1
CATAAGTGVYGYTF
TGTGCCACCGCAGCCGGGACAGGGGTATATGGCTACACCTTC
>18|TRBD1|-|TRBJ1-2|TRBV6-1
CASSETRTGGNLVYGYTF
TGTGCCAGCAGTGAAACTCGGACAGGGGGGAACCTAGTCTATGGCTACACCTTC
>15|-|few|TRBJ2-5|TRBV15
CATSRDRGTSETQYF
TGTGCCACCAGCAGAGATCGGGGGACATCCGAGACCCAGTACTTC
>14|-|-|TRBJ1-2|TRBV14
CASSRSRRIGGYTF
TGTGCCAGCAGCCGTTCCCGCCGGATAGGTGGCTACACCTTC
>16|TRBD2|few|TRBJ2-1|TRBV5-6
CASSPIGGGIDIEQFF
TGTGCCAGCAGCCCTATTGGCGGGGGGATTGACATTGAGCAGTTCTTC
>14|-|-|TRBJ1-6|TRBV2
CASSGQAYNSPLHF
TGTGCCAGCAGTGGACAGGCCTATAATTCACCCCTCCACTTT
>13|-|-|TRBJ1-1|TRBV29-1
CSVGGAEGTEAFF
TGCAGCGTTGGGGGGGCCGAGGGCACTGAAGCTTTCTTT
>14|-|-|TRBJ1-6|TRBV15
CATSGSSYNSPLHF
TGTGCCACCAGCGGGAGCTCCTATAATTCACCCCTCCACTTT
>15|-|-|TRBJ1-2|TRBV5-1
CASSLKAETNYGYTF
TGCGCCAGCAGCTTGAAGGCAGAAACTAACTATGGCTACACCTTC
>14|TRBD1|-|TRBJ1-1|TRBV29-1
CSVILDRVNTEAFF
TGCAGCGTCATTTTAGACAGGGTGAACACTGAAGCTTTCTTT
>16|-|-|TRBJ1-6|TRBV5-6
CASSPRGRAMNSPLHF
TGTGCCAGCAGCCCGAGGGGACGGGCGATGAATTCACCCCTCCACTTT
>14|TRBD1|-|TRBJ2-7|TRBV5-1
CASGEGQGVNEQYF
TGCGCCAGTGGGGAAGGACAGGGAGTCAACGAGCAGTACTTC
>13|-|-|TRBJ2-6|TRBV2
CASTGFGANVLTF
TGTGCCAGCACAGGGTTTGGGGCCAACGTCCTGACTTTC
>15|TRBD1|-|TRBJ1-1|TRBV10-3
CAISGRQGANTEAFF
TGTGCCATCAGTGGAAGGCAGGGGGCGAACACTGAAGCTTTCTTT
>16|-|-|TRBJ2-3|TRBV25-1
CASRPAWAGVKDTQYF
TGTGCCAGCAGACCGGCGTGGGCAGGGGTGAAAGATACGCAGTATTTT
>17|-|-|TRBJ1-3|TRBV9
CASSGARIWVPGNTIYF
TGTGCCAGCAGCGGAGCACGGATTTGGGTTCCTGGAAACACCATATATTTT
>14|TRBD1|once|TRBJ2-7|TRBV18
CASSPTGTGGEQYF
TGTGCCAGCTCACCAACCGGGACAGGGGGCGAGCAGTACTTC
>14|-|-|TRBJ2-1|TRBV6-5
CASSLATFNNEQFF
TGTGCCAGCAGTCTGGCTACCTTCAACAATGAGCAGTTCTTC